The sample holds one count of the clone carrying this TCR beta chain. Its target is unknown. The method was immunoSEQ multiplex PCR; TCRdb's version includes in-frame clones alone and lacks a portion of them. This repertoire shows under 600,000 clones, less than 98% found once; its top ten account for 0.045% to 0.06%. The data stem from a study of shared clonotypes between healthy human individuals. Notes on the study in general: Non-shared clonotypes showed lower generation probabilities than clonotypes common to all four donors.

There are 15 residues in the CDR3. Trimming stripped 4 bases from V and 1 base from J, with 14 bases between. CDR1 is SGHRS, CDR2 YFSETQ, per germline. The source material was naive CD4+ T cells sorted from blood. Subset meaning: CD45RA+ positively selected. The V call is TRBV5-1, the J call TRBJ1-1; D remains ambiguous. This TCR came from a young woman in good health. CDR3 sequence: CASSPTGSRNTEAFF. Written as DNA, the CDR3 is TGCGCCAGCAGCCCCACGGGGTCGCGGAACACTGAAGCTTTCTTT. The entire variable domain, with the rest obtained from reference TRBV5-1 and TRBJ1-1, is as follows: KAGVTQTPRYLIKTRGQQVTLSCSPISGHRSVSWYQQTPGQGLQFLFEYFSETQRNKGNFPGRFSGRQFSNSRSEMNVSTLELGDSALYLCASSPTGSRNTEAFFGQGTRLTVV.